This T cell receptor (beta chain) was identified in a study of long-term antiretroviral therapy in people with HIV. Overall study context: The oldest specimens predate the 2015 immediate-ART recommendation by about a decade.

Sequencing used immunoSEQ v3.0 at survey level. Per-sample TRB depth target: roughly 35,000-50,000 T-cell genomes. Profiling relied on immunoSEQ multiplex PCR, and the TCRdb table lists in-frame clones only, not all of them. In the table there are approximately 32,000 clones, roughly 80% of which are singletons. Each donor provided at least one pre-ART PBMC sample and at least two post-ART PBMC samples. It was in the United States that all participants with HIV were treated. The sample consisted of unsorted PBMCs, taken 0.3 years after starting antiretroviral therapy. This TCR derives from a man aged 18 to 29 with HIV.

CDR3 sequence reads: CASSRKQQGDYNEQFF. CDR3 DNA: TGTGCCAGCAGCCGAAAACAACAGGGGGACTACAATGAGCAGTTCTTC. This chain uses TRBV14 with TRBJ2-1; 8 bases match TRBD1. The CDR3 is made up of 16 amino acids. V was clipped by 4 bases and J by 3 bases; unmatched bases: 8. The germline CDR1 and CDR2 sequences are SGHDN and FVKESK.